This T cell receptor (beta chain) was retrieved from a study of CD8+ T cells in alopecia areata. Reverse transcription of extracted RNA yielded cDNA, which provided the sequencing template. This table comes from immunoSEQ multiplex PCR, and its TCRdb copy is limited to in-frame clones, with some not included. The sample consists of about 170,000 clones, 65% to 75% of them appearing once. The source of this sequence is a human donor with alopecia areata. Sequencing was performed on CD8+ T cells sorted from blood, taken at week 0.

CDR3 in DNA: TGTGCCAGCAGCTCGCAGGGACCACTCAATGAGCAGTTCTTC. This codes for CASSSQGPLNEQFF. The chain uses TRBV5-4 and TRBJ2-1, with D possibly called TRBD1 or TRBD2 (5 bases each). The germline gives CDR1 SGHNT, CDR2 YYREEE (reference sequence). The CDR3 extends over 14 amino acids. V lost 3 bases and J 6 bases, leaving 13 bases between the germline ends.